Sequencing of this TCR beta chain was carried out in a study of CD8+ T cells in alopecia areata. Study-wide points: Clonality was higher in lesional than normal scalp, especially in alopecia totalis/universalis. Under tofacitinib, fewer expanded CD8+ clones appeared among the top 100 scalp clones.

The sample's treatment: oral pan-JAK inhibitor, 5-10 mg twice daily. Researchers gathered lesional scalp punch biopsies and peripheral blood from patients with alopecia areata. Comment on this clone: Its antigen is unidentified.

V lost 5 bases, J lost 5 bases, and 24 bases lay in between. This CDR3 comprises 17 residues. The germline V gene encodes CDR1 SGHTA and CDR2 FQGNSA. cDNA reverse transcribed from extracted RNA served as the sequencing template. Generated by immunoSEQ multiplex PCR, the TCRdb table keeps only in-frame clones and is missing some. The table has under 250,000 clones, more than 45% seen once. The source material was CD4+ T cells sorted from blood, sampled at week 4, from a patient treated with tofacitinib. The source of this sequence is a human donor with alopecia areata. The V call is TRBV7-2, the J call TRBJ2-5; D might be TRBD2 (6 bases). The CDR3 sequence is CASSRSVSGGTWETQYF. The CDR3 region has the DNA TGTGCCAGCAGCCGTTCGGTCAGTGGAGGGACTTGGGAGACCCAGTACTTC.